The 14 T cell receptor beta chains given below trace back to one sample, sequenced in a study of blood T cells in healthy people across ages. A second about 6 to 12 cycle PCR used barcoded and J-beta primers. TCRdb reprocessed the 5' RACE reads via MiXCR and lists one record per CDR3 protein. The data contain 1.5 million to 2 million distinct CDR3 sequences, around 48% of them singletons. Sequenced: blood. The receptors were sampled from a woman between 40 and 55 years old in good health.

The chain joins TRBV15 to TRBJ2-3; tentatively, D is TRBD2 (5 bases). This CDR3 contains 16 residues. Looked up from germline, CDR1 is LNHNV and CDR2 is YYDKDF (reference sequence). The V end was cut by 1 base, the J end by 4 bases, with 15 bases between. The CDR3 reads CATSRVPERVADTQYF. The CDR3 DNA is TGTGCCACCAGCAGAGTTCCGGAGAGGGTCGCAGATACGCAGTATTTT.

This clonotype has ten or more counts. The chain combines TRBV6-2 or TRBV6-3 with TRBJ2-6; unclear D gene. There are 13 residues in the CDR3. Germline values: CDR1 MNHEY, CDR2 SVGEGT. Trimming cost V 6 bases and J 7 bases, with 10 bases left between them. Written as DNA, the CDR3 is TGTGCCAGCAGCGGTAATGGAGCCAACGTCCTGACTTTC. Its translation: CASSGNGANVLTF.

The V gene is TRBV9, the J gene TRBJ2-1; the D gene could be TRBD1 or TRBD2 (5 bases each). V gave up 4 bases and J gave up 5 bases, with 19 bases separating them. The CDR3 contains 16 residues. Germline V gives CDR1 SGDLS, CDR2 YYNGEE. The chain's CDR3 is CASSSQMGVGNNEQFF. In nucleotides, the CDR3 is TGTGCCAGCAGCAGCCAGATGGGGGTAGGCAACAATGAGCAGTTCTTC.

This chain joins TRBV5-1 and TRBJ2-7, with D uncertain. This CDR3 contains 16 residues. The V end was cut by 2 bases, the J end by 0 bases, with 15 bases between. Germline V gene lookup returns CDR1 SGHRS and CDR2 YFSETQ. This chain's CDR3 is CASSLLTDPSSYEQYF. In nucleotides, the CDR3 is TGCGCCAGCAGCTTACTGACGGACCCAAGCTCCTACGAGCAGTACTTC.

The genes are TRBV16 and TRBJ2-5, with D possibly being TRBD1 (6 bases). The J call could be wrong; TRBJ2-7 is a better fit for the DNA end. CDR3 length: 12 amino acids. Germline V gene sequence: CDR1 KGHSY, CDR2 FQNENV. The CDR3 DNA sequence: TGTGCCAGCACTGCGGACAGTAACGAGCAGTACTTC. Translating gives CASTADSNEQYF.

The chain uses TRBV3-1 and TRBJ2-5; TRBD2 matches 9 bases. Judging by the DNA end, TRBJ2-7 fits better; the J call may be wrong. The CDR3 runs 16 residues. Germline V gives CDR1 LGHDT, CDR2 YNNKEL (reference sequence). This CDR3 is CASSQDRAGGPCEQYF. CDR3 nucleotides: TGTGCCAGCAGCCAAGATAGGGCGGGGGGGCCGTGCGAGCAGTACTTC.

With regard to this clonotype: This may be a read error: a much more frequent sequence differs by one nucleotide. This rearrangement joins TRBV29-1 to TRBJ2-5; a weak D match, TRBD1 (6 bases). Germline V lookup: CDR1 SQVTM, CDR2 ANQGSEA. This CDR3 has 13 amino acids. The CDR3 spells CGVEDRYQETQYF. CDR3 nucleotide sequence: TGCGGCGTTGAAGACAGGTACCAAGAGACCCAGTACTTC.

The table lists this clonotype with many counts. This chain joins TRBV7-2 and TRBJ2-6; TRBD1 might be the D (6 bases). This CDR3 has 16 amino acids. Germline CDR1 reads SGHTA; CDR2 reads FQGNSA. Between the trimmed V and J ends, which lost 5 bases and 2 bases, there was a span of 13 bases. The DNA for the CDR3 is TGTGCCAGCAGCCCGAGACAGGTCCCTGGGGCCAACGTCCTGACTTTC. This encodes CASSPRQVPGANVLTF.

This chain connects TRBV7-9 to TRBJ2-1; 10 bases line up with TRBD2. The germline V gene encodes CDR1 SEHNR and CDR2 FQNEAQ (reference sequence). V lost 1 base, J lost 3 bases, and 6 bases stayed unmatched. The CDR3 length is 17 residues. The CDR3 nucleotides read TGTGCCAGCAGCTTAGAGCTAGCGGGGGCAGTCTACAATGAGCAGTTCTTC. Translated, it gives CASSLELAGAVYNEQFF.

This clonotype was counted at least ten times. V usage is TRBV20-1 and J usage is TRBJ2-6; no reliable D call. This CDR3 has 14 amino acids. The germline V gene has CDR1 DFQATT and CDR2 SNEGSKA (reference sequence). Deletions cut 6 bases from V and 1 base from J, with 10 bases between. CDR3 nucleotides: TGCAGTGCGGCTGGCAGATCTGGGGCCAACGTCCTGACTTTC. It yields the protein CSAAGRSGANVLTF.

This clonotype was counted a few times. The chain links TRBV21-1 to TRBJ2-3; TRBD2 reflects the table's D call only, with no check against the DNA. TRBV21-1 is labeled a pseudogene. This CDR3 comprises 15 residues. CDR3 region: CASSKEGEDTDTQYF. CDR3 bases: TGTGCCAGCAGCAAAGAAGGGGAGGACACAGATACGCAGTATTTT.

The genes are TRBV10-3 and TRBJ1-2; TRBD1 might be the D (5 bases). Trimming left V 5 bases short and J 0 bases short, with 13 bases between. Germline values: CDR1 ENHRY, CDR2 SYGVKD. The CDR3 is 15 amino acids. The CDR3 DNA reads TGTGCCATCAGTTACGGGACCCAACCTAACTATGGCTACACCTTC. Translated, it gives CAISYGTQPNYGYTF.

This chain joins TRBV21-1 and TRBJ2-3; the DNA was not used to check the table's D call, TRBD1. TRBV21-1 is a documented pseudogene. This CDR3 region has 14 residues. CDR3 sequence: CARGTGRYTDTQYF. The CDR3 region has the DNA TGTGCCAGGGGGACGGGGAGGTACACAGATACGCAGTATTTT.

This rearrangement joins TRBV7-3 to TRBJ2-1; D gene uncertain. V lost 5 bases and J lost 1, with 12 bases in between. This CDR3 is 15 amino acids long. Germline V gene data show CDR1 as SGHTA and CDR2 as FQGTGA. The CDR3 is CASSPTLASYNEQFF. DNA of the CDR3: TGTGCCAGCAGCCCTACCTTGGCGTCCTACAATGAGCAGTTCTTC.